Described below is a single T cell receptor beta chain sequence and its context. Generated by immunoSEQ multiplex PCR, the TCRdb table keeps only in-frame clones and is missing some. The sample includes more than 250,000 clones, around 89% of them seen just once. Germline CDR1 and CDR2: SEHNR and FQNEAQ (reference sequence). V lost 5 bases to trimming and J lost 2 bases, with 19 bases between them. This CDR3 is 16 amino acids long. This entry is derived from a study of blood T cell repertoires in COVID-19. The chain combines TRBV7-9 with TRBJ2-7, with a weak D call TRBD1 (5 bases). Sequencing used peripheral blood. The TCR sequence derives from a man in his late teens or twenties who had recovered from COVID-19. The CDR3 spells CASSPPDREHAYEQYF. DNA for the CDR3: TGTGCCAGCAGCCCCCCCGACAGAGAACATGCCTACGAGCAGTACTTC.